This record covers a single T cell receptor beta chain. Those designated as exposed participants met a COVID-19 case within 2 weeks before study entry. This sample was taken from a study of blood T cell repertoires in COVID-19. The CDR3 runs to 14 residues. The junction had 4 bases not matched to a gene; V was cut back by 4 bases and J by 2 bases. Germline assignment: CDR1 SNHLY and CDR2 FYNNEI. Libraries were prepared by immunoSEQ multiplex PCR; TCRdb keeps only in-frame clonotypes and omits some of them. The table lists around 190,000 clones, around 83% of them singletons. The sequence derives from a woman in her 30s who had been exposed to COVID-19. Sequencing was carried out using PBMCs or T cells enriched from blood (not recorded which). The chain is built from TRBV2 and TRBJ1-1, with TRBD1 identical over 7 bases. Written as DNA, the CDR3 is TGTGCCAGCAGTGGGACAGGAGAAAACACTGAAGCTTTCTTT. It specifies CASSGTGENTEAFF.